This TCR beta chain was retrieved from a study of early stage breast cancer tumors. Study-wide results and limits: Chain pairing and CD4, CD8 or FOXP3 expression were not captured. Blood repertoires resembled normal breast more than tumor. Tumors had roughly 2.4-fold higher T cell density and higher clonality than adjacent normal breast tissue.

The table came from immunoSEQ multiplex PCR; TCRdb's copy has only in-frame clones and leaves some out. The sample comprises tens of thousands of clones, 75% to 95% of which are singletons, and less than 6.5% rests with the top ten. In regard to this clone: Its target is not known.

V trimming: 5 bases; J trimming: 1 base; junction bases outside the gene matches: 9. The CDR3 covers 18 residues. Looked up from germline, CDR1 is SGHAT and CDR2 is FQNNGV. The V call is TRBV11-2, the J call TRBJ1-4; 11 bases are shared with TRBD1. The sequence was obtained from a person between 65 and 79 years old with breast cancer. The sequenced sample consisted of blood. The CDR3 DNA reads TGTGCCAGCAGCAGGACAGGGGGCTGGATCGTAACTAATGAAAAACTGTTTTTT. This codes for CASSRTGGWIVTNEKLFF.